What follows are 19 T cell receptor beta chains derived from one specimen sequenced in a study of blood T cell repertoires in COVID-19. Clones were sequenced by immunoSEQ multiplex PCR, and TCRdb holds only the in-frame ones, with some missing. The sample records around 92,000 clones, around 74% being singletons. Specimen: peripheral blood. These receptors originate from an older man with COVID-19, enrolled during active disease.

The chain recombines TRBV4-2 with TRBJ1-4; a weak D match, TRBD1 (5 bases). This CDR3 region has 14 residues. The germline gives CDR1 LGHNA, CDR2 YNFKEQ. V dropped 2 bases and J dropped 4 bases, with 8 bases sitting between them. CDR3 amino acids: CASSQSQVNEKLFF. CDR3 DNA: TGTGCCAGCAGCCAATCACAGGTTAATGAAAAACTGTTTTTT.

The chain recombines TRBV7-2 with TRBJ2-3, with D possibly matching TRBD2 (6 bases). The CDR3 extends over 17 amino acids. Trimming cost V 2 bases and J 2 bases, with 17 bases left between them. CDR1 and CDR2 from the germline V gene are SGHTA and FQGNSA. CDR3 bases: TGTGCCAGCAGCTTAATCTATAGCGCGGGAACCACAGATACGCAGTATTTT. Protein product: CASSLIYSAGTTDTQYF.

This chain joins TRBV15 and TRBJ1-2; perhaps TRBD1 as D (5 bases). CDR3 length equals 14 residues. V was pared by 0 bases and J by 4 bases, with 9 bases between. Looked up from germline, CDR1 is LNHNV and CDR2 is YYDKDF (reference sequence). As DNA, the CDR3 is TGTGCCACCAGCAGAGATCACCAGGGCTATGGCTACACCTTC. Its protein is CATSRDHQGYGYTF.

This clone was seen a few times. The chain uses TRBV29-1 and TRBJ1-2; D is possibly TRBD1 (5 bases). The CDR3 has 13 amino acids. Germline lookup yields CDR1 SQVTM and CDR2 ANQGSEA. V lost 2 bases and J 6 bases, leaving 13 bases between the germline ends. The CDR3 here is CSVEPRQYHGYTF. The DNA for the CDR3 is TGCAGCGTTGAACCCAGACAGTATCATGGCTACACCTTC.

The J gene is TRBJ1-1, the V gene TRBV19; TRBD1 is a possible D gene (5 bases). Germline CDR1 reads LNHDA; CDR2 reads SQIVND (reference sequence). This CDR3 has 14 amino acids. V was cut by 5 bases and J by 3 bases, with 13 bases left in between. CDR3 nucleotide sequence: TGTGCCAGTAGTGGCCAGGGACTAGACACTGAAGCTTTCTTT. Translated: CASSGQGLDTEAFF.

The CDR3 sequence is CASSFRASTTNEKLFF. The CDR3 DNA is TGTGCCAGCAGCTTTAGAGCCTCAACAACTAATGAAAAACTGTTTTTT. This chain joins TRBV7-2 and TRBJ1-4, with unresolved D. Trimming pared 3 bases from V and 0 bases from J, leaving 11 bases between. The CDR3 has 16 amino acids. Germline V lookup: CDR1 SGHTA, CDR2 FQGNSA.

Here the CDR3 DNA reads TGTGCCAGCATTCCCTGGGGTAGCGGGAGCACAGATACGCAGTATTTT. This codes for CASIPWGSGSTDTQYF. The rearrangement links TRBV28 to TRBJ2-3, with 7 bases matching TRBD2. The CDR3 sequence is 16 residues long. V was pared by 7 bases and J by 0 bases, with 10 bases of the junction left unmatched. Germline values: CDR1 MDHEN, CDR2 SYDVKM.

The V call is TRBV9, the J call TRBJ2-1, with 8 bases aligning to TRBD2. The trim removed 0 bases at V and 4 bases at J, leaving 6 bases unmatched. This CDR3 has 16 residues. CDR1 and CDR2 (germline): SGDLS, YYNGEE. The CDR3 DNA follows: TGTGCCAGCAGCGTAGCTGGTAGCGGGATTTACAATGAGCAGTTCTTC. Protein: CASSVAGSGIYNEQFF.

This chain connects TRBV7-2 to TRBJ2-1; D perhaps matches TRBD2 (5 bases). The CDR3 is 13 residues long. The germline V and J ends were trimmed by 7 bases and 7 bases, with 14 bases remaining between them. Germline V CDR1 and CDR2: SGHTA, FQGNSA. In DNA form, the CDR3 reads TGTGCCAGCATTCTGGGGAGTGGGAATGAGCAGTTCTTC. Its protein product is CASILGSGNEQFF.

The V gene is TRBV18, the J gene TRBJ2-1, with D perhaps TRBD2 (5 bases). The length of the CDR3 is 18 residues. The V end was cut by 6 bases, the J end by 0 bases, with 21 bases between. Germline loops: CDR1 KGHSH, CDR2 LQKENI. The CDR3 loop is CASSEVPVLGSSYNEQFF. DNA of the CDR3: TGTGCCAGCTCCGAAGTACCAGTTTTAGGGAGCTCCTACAATGAGCAGTTCTTC.

V is TRBV9 and J is TRBJ2-6; no definite D call. The CDR3 spans 17 residues. V lost 0 bases to trimming and J lost 1 base, with 11 bases between them. Germline CDR1 reads SGDLS; CDR2 reads YYNGEE. CDR3 in DNA: TGTGCCAGCAGCGTAGCGGTACCTAGGTCTGGGGCCAACGTCCTGACTTTC. This gives the protein CASSVAVPRSGANVLTF.

The rearrangement links TRBV9 to TRBJ2-3; 12 bases line up with TRBD2. V gave up 4 bases and J gave up 0 bases; unmatched junction bases: 6. Germline V gives CDR1 SGDLS, CDR2 YYNGEE. The CDR3 is 17 amino acids. The CDR3 loop reads CASSTGLAGTSTDTQYF. CDR3 DNA sequence: TGTGCCAGCAGCACCGGACTAGCGGGAACTAGCACAGATACGCAGTATTTT.

This sequence joins TRBV27 and TRBJ2-1; TRBD2 agrees at 8 bases. V shed 5 bases, J shed 0 bases, and the junction held 3 bases outside the gene matches. Per germline, CDR1 MNHEY and CDR2 SMNVEV (reference sequence). The length of the CDR3 is 15 residues. DNA for the CDR3: TGTGCCAGCAGTATACTAGCGGCCTCCTACAATGAGCAGTTCTTC. The encoded protein is CASSILAASYNEQFF.

V gene TRBV29-1 combines with J gene TRBJ1-5; TRBD1 matches at 8 bases. Germline V gene lookup returns CDR1 SQVTM and CDR2 ANQGSEA. Trimming cost V 6 bases and J 1 base; bases outside gene matches: 5. The CDR3 sequence is 14 residues long. The DNA of the CDR3 is TGCAGCGTCCGGACAGGGACGAGCAATCAGCCCCAGCATTTT. Translation gives CSVRTGTSNQPQHF.

J is TRBJ2-5 and V is TRBV5-1; the D is unclear. Looked up from germline, CDR1 is SGHRS and CDR2 is YFSETQ. V was shortened by 0 bases and J by 4 bases, with 10 bases between the two germline ends. The CDR3 has 14 residues. CDR3 coding DNA: TGCGCCAGCAGCTTGGCGAGGTCCGGAGAGACCCAGTACTTC. This gives the protein CASSLARSGETQYF.

The J gene is TRBJ2-5, the V gene TRBV3-1 (or the pseudogene TRBV3-2); 10 bases line up with TRBD2. CDR1 and CDR2 (germline): LGHDT, YNNKEL (reference sequence). V was pared by 3 bases and J by 5 bases, with 12 bases of the junction left unmatched. The CDR3 contains 17 residues. CDR3 region: CASSHRGIAGGWETQYF. DNA for the CDR3: TGTGCCAGCAGCCACAGAGGAATAGCGGGAGGTTGGGAGACCCAGTACTTC.

This chain connects TRBV4-3 to TRBJ2-2; D call uncertain. This CDR3 contains 14 residues. The germline V gene has CDR1 LGHNA and CDR2 YSLEER. Between the trimmed V and J ends, which lost 4 bases and 7 bases, there was a span of 13 bases. CDR3 in amino acids: CASSRAYVHGELFF. The CDR3 nucleotides read TGCGCCAGCAGCCGGGCTTATGTGCACGGGGAGCTGTTTTTT.

In this sample, this clone turned up a few times. The chain uses TRBV18 and TRBJ1-5; 11 bases line up with TRBD1. The CDR3 spans 15 residues. J was trimmed by 5 bases and V by 6 bases; bases with no gene match: 6. Germline CDR1 reads KGHSH; CDR2 reads LQKENI. The CDR3 sequence is CASSPRTGGHQPQHF. CDR3 nucleotide sequence: TGTGCCAGCTCTCCGAGGACAGGGGGCCATCAGCCCCAGCATTTT.

The chain combines TRBV7-8 with TRBJ2-7, with D maybe TRBD2 (5 bases). The CDR3 spans 12 residues. V was cut by 5 bases and J by 7 bases, with 12 bases left in between. Germline V gene data show CDR1 as SGHVS and CDR2 as FQNEAQ. The CDR3 sequence: CASSPRGEEQYF. DNA of the CDR3: TGTGCCAGCAGCCCCCGGGGTGAGGAGCAGTACTTC.